Listed below are T cell receptor beta chains from one sample, sequenced in a study of identical twins. TCRdb reprocessed the 5' RACE reads via MiXCR and lists one record per CDR3 protein. Among 310,000 or so distinct CDR3 sequences listed, about 8.3% were seen once. The same specimen was also included in a second study, on yellow fever vaccine responses in identical twins.

Sequencing was performed on memory (CD45RO+) T cells sorted from blood. These receptors were obtained from a woman between 18 and 29 years old in good health. Each CDR3 is given with its conserved first and last residue.

v_call cdr3_length cdr3_aa
TRBV3-1 16 CASRIARAPGTGELFF
TRBV28 14 CASSFSDRHNEQFF
TRBV29-1 13 CSGGGRGGGKLFF
TRBV19 15 CASTTRLAGVETQYF
TRBV12-3/TRBV12-4 14 CASSLGQQTDTQYF
TRBV28 16 CASSFSRFSGANVLTF
TRBV5-5 15 CASSLGARGTGELFF
TRBV5-1 16 CASSDGTAGRANVLTF
TRBV6-2/TRBV6-3 15 CASSDPGPSTDTQYF
TRBV14 15 CASSHWDSEDSPLHF
TRBV25-1 14 CASSLTGGQDEQFF
TRBV24-1 15 CATSAPGLAGNEQFF
TRBV28 15 CASSLRGGVNSEQFF
TRBV19 11 CASSIPGPQFF
TRBV5-4 13 CASSLQGSYEQYF
TRBV4-1 19 CASSQDRDFSGFITDTQYF
TRBV3-1 15 CASSPAGGGNQPQHF
TRBV9 15 CASSPGVARGQPQHF
TRBV20-1 12 CSANRGQTEAFF
TRBV2 14 CASSTDPFAGELFF